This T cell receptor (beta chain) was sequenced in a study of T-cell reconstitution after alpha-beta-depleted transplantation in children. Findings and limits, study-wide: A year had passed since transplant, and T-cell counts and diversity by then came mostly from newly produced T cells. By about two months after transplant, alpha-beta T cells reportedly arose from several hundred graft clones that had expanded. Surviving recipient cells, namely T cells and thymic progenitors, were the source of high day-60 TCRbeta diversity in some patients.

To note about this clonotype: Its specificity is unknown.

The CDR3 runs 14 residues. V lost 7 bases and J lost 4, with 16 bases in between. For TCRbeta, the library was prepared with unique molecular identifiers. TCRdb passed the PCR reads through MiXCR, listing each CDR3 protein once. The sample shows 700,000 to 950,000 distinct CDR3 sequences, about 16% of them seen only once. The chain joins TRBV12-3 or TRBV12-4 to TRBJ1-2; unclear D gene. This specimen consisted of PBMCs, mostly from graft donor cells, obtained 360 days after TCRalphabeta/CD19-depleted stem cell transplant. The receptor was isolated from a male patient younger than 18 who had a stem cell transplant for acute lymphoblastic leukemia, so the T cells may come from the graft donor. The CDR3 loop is CASTLVGVGYGYTF. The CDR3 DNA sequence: TGTGCCAGCACCTTGGTCGGGGTAGGCTATGGCTACACCTTC.